Sequencing of this TCR beta chain was carried out in a study of CD8+CD57+ T cells in acquired aplastic anemia (dated by TCRdb to the late 2010s). Background on the whole study: A mean of around 3.2 ug of DNA, ranging from roughly 0.18 to 30 ug, was extracted from sorted CD4+ and CD8+ cells. Healthy donor samples averaged roughly 9.9 million reads for CD4+ and 11 million to 13 million for CD8+ cells.

In regard to this clonotype: This receptor's antigen is unknown. Qualities for individual bases were not recorded, and no much larger clone is one base off.

The germline V end is reduced by 4 bases and the J end by 5 bases; junction bases left unmatched: 0. Measured from the cysteine to the phenylalanine, the CDR3 is 12 residues long. The kept DNA is CDR3 alone, 36 bases in frame from the first base. Looking up the germline V gene (reference sequence) yields CDR1 DFQATT and CDR2 SNEGSKA. Genomic DNA was used as template for profiling of TCR beta VDJ combinations and CDR3 sequences. TCR repertoire sequencing was run on an Illumina HiSeq 2000. The authors' pipeline ran thus. TRBV/TRBJ rearrangement plots, CDR3 size and DJ length profiles, and Simpson's diversity index were used to assess repertoires. Whichever DNA sequence was most abundant in the deep sequencing data was defined as the immunodominant clone. CDR3 amino acid sequences were checked for sharing across subjects and were also compared against the VDJdb database and published repertoires. Starting from the raw public reads, TCRdb applied fastp trimming at Q25, assembled clones with MiXCR and retained in-frame beta chains. Rows matching on CDR3 protein sequence are summarized as one entry with the most common DNA and genes. The V and J calls shown here were made by TCRdb, not taken from the authors' results. The sample data list some 190,000 distinct CDR3 sequences, and 46% of these were observed just once. The ten largest account for under 3% of the sample.

In the study, sorted CD4+ and CD8+ blood T cells from patients with severe aplastic anemia and from healthy subjects underwent deep sequencing of TCR repertoires. Ficoll-Paque density gradient centrifugation was used to isolate peripheral blood mononuclear cells. CD4+ and CD8+ T cells were sorted by FACS or magnetic beads before DNA extraction. The investigation overall reported the following: About 30 CD8+ CDR3 sequences were found in both patients and controls but appeared to be highly expressed in patients and within the immunodominant clones of the patients. Between patients and healthy controls, no significant difference in CD8+ Simpson's diversity was found (P=0.060).

Sequenced material: sorted CD4+, CD8+, or CD8+CD57+ T cells (not recorded which) from PBMCs. The sequence came from a human donor in good health. The chain uses TRBV20-1 and TRBJ2-5, with 11 central nucleotides matching TRBD2. The CDR3 is CSATSGGETQYF. The nucleotides read TGCAGTGCTACTAGCGGGGGGGAGACCCAGTACTTC.